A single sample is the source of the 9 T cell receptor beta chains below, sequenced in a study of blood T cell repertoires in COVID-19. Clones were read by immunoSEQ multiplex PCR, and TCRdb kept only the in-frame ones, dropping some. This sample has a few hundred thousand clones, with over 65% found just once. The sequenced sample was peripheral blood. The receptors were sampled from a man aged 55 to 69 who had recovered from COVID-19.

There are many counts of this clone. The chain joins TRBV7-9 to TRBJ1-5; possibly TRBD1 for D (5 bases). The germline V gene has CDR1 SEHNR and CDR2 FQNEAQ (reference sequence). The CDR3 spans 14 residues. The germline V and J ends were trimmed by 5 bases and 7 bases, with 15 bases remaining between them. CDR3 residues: CASSPGAAGQPQHF. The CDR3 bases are TGTGCCAGCAGCCCTGGGGCGGCTGGGCAGCCCCAGCATTTT.

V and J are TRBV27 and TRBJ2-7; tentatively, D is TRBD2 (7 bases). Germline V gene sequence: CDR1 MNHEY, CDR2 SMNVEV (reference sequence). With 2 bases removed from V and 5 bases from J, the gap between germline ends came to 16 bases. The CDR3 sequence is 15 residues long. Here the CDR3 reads CASSLVGRGRNEQYF. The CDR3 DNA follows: TGTGCCAGCAGTTTAGTGGGGCGGGGGCGCAACGAGCAGTACTTC.

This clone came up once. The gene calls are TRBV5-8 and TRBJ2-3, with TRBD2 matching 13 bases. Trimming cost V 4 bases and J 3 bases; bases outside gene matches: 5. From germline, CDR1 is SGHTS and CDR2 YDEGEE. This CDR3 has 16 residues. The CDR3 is CASSLGTSGVTDTQYF. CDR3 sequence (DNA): TGTGCCAGCAGCCTAGGGACTAGCGGGGTAACAGATACGCAGTATTTT.

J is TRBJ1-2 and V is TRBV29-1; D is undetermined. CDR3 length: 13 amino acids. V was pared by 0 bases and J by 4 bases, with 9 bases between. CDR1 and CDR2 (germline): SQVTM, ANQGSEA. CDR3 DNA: TGCAGCGTTGAAGAGAGGGTCGGCTATGGCTACACCTTC. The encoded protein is CSVEERVGYGYTF. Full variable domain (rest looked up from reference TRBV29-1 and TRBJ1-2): SAVISQKPSRDICQRGTSLTIQCQVDSQVTMMFWYRQQPGQSLTLIATANQGSEATYESGFVIDKFPISRPNLTFSTLTVSNMSPEDSSIYLCSVEERVGYGYTFGSGTRLTVV.

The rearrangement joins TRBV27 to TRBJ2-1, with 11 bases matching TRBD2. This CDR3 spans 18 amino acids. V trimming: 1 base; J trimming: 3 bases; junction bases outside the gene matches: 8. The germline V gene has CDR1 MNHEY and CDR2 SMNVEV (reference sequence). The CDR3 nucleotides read TGTGCCAGCAGTTTATTTAGCGGGAGGGCCAGGGGCTACAATGAGCAGTTCTTC. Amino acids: CASSLFSGRARGYNEQFF.

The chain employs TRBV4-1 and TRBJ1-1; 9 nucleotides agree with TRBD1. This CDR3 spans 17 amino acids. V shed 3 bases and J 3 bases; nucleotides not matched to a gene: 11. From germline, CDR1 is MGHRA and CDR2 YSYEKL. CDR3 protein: CASSHAVPGQGHTEAFF. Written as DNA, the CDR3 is TGCGCCAGCAGCCACGCAGTCCCGGGACAGGGCCACACTGAAGCTTTCTTT.

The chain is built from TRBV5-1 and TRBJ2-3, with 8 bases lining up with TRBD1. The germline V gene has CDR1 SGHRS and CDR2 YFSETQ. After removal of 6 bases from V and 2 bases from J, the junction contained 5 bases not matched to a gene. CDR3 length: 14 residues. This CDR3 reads CASKDRADTDTQYF. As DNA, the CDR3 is TGCGCCAGCAAGGACAGGGCCGACACAGATACGCAGTATTTT.

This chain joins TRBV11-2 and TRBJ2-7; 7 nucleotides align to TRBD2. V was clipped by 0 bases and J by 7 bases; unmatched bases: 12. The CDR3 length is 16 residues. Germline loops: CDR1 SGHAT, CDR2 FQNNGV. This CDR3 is CASSLDRRLQGGEQYF. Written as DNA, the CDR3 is TGTGCCAGCAGCTTAGATCGTCGACTCCAGGGAGGGGAGCAGTACTTC.

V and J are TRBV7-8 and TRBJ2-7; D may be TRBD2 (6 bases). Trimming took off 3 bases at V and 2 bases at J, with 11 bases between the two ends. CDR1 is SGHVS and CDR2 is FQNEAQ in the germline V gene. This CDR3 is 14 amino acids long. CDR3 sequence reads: CASSFSGSTYEQYF. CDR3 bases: TGTGCCAGCAGCTTTAGCGGTTCTACCTACGAGCAGTACTTC.